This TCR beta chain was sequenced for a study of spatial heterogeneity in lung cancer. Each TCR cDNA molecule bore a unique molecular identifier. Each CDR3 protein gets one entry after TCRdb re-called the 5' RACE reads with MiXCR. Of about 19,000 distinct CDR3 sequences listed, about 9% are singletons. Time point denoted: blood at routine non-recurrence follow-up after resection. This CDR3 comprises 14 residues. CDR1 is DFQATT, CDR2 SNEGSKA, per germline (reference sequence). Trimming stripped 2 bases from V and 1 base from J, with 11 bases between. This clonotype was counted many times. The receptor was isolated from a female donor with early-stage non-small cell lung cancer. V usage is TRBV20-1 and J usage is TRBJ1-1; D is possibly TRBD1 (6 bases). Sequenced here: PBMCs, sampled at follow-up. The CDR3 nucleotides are TGCAGTGCTAGAATGGGGGGCAGGAACACTGAAGCTTTCTTT. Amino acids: CSARMGGRNTEAFF.